The 8 T cell receptor beta chains presented below share a single source sample, sequenced in a study of blood T cell repertoires in COVID-19. Clones were read by immunoSEQ multiplex PCR, and TCRdb kept only the in-frame ones, dropping some. The table lists tens of thousands of clones, 60% to 80% of them singletons. The sequenced material came from peripheral blood. Every receptor here comes from a human donor with active or convalescent COVID-19. The donor label of this sample is uncertain.

V usage is TRBV6-5 and J usage is TRBJ1-5; D remains ambiguous. The CDR3 is 11 residues long. The germline V gene encodes CDR1 MNHEY and CDR2 SVGAGI. V was pared by 5 bases and J by 11 bases, with 10 bases between. The CDR3 DNA sequence: TGTGCCAGCAGTACAGCTATCGCCCAGCATTTT. Amino acids: CASSTAIAQHF.

The gene calls are TRBV11-3 and TRBJ1-1; weak D call: TRBD1 (6 bases). CDR3 length: 17 amino acids. V was cut by 5 bases and J by 0 bases, with 19 bases left in between. Germline CDR1 reads SGHNT; CDR2 reads YENEEA. CDR3 coding DNA: TGTGCCAGCAGCCACAGACCTCAACAGGGACTGAACACTGAAGCTTTCTTT. Its translation: CASSHRPQQGLNTEAFF.

The chain couples TRBV30 to TRBJ1-1, with D perhaps matching TRBD1 (6 bases). CDR3 length: 13 amino acids. CDR1 and CDR2 from the germline V gene are GTSNPN and SVGIG (reference sequence). With 3 bases removed from V and 1 base from J, the gap between germline ends came to 9 bases. The CDR3 loop is CAWSRQENTEAFF. In DNA, the CDR3 is TGTGCCTGGAGCCGACAGGAGAACACTGAAGCTTTCTTT.

This clone was counted once. This chain links TRBV10-2 with TRBJ1-2, with D possibly TRBD1 on 5 matching bases. The V gene lost 8 bases and the J gene lost 0 bases, with 10 bases spanning the gap. Germline CDR1 is WSHSY and CDR2 is SAAADI. The CDR3 sequence is 13 residues long. CDR3 amino acids: CASSDRPNYGYTF. The CDR3 bases are TGCGCCAGCTCTGACAGACCTAACTATGGCTACACCTTC.

This clone was observed a single time. This chain links TRBV30 with TRBJ2-2; 10 bases match TRBD1. The CDR3 contains 15 residues. V dropped 8 bases and J dropped 0; count of bases not matched to a gene: 6. The germline V gene has CDR1 GTSNPN and CDR2 SVGIG (reference sequence). CDR3 in amino acids: CARDRGPANTGELFF. CDR3 in DNA: TGTGCCCGCGACAGGGGGCCCGCGAACACCGGGGAGCTGTTTTTT.

The CDR3 reads CASSIDTSYGYTF. In nucleotides, the CDR3 is TGTGCCAGTAGTATAGACACATCTTATGGCTACACCTTC. This rearrangement joins TRBV19 to TRBJ1-2; no definite D call. Germline V gene data show CDR1 as LNHDA and CDR2 as SQIVND (reference sequence). V gave up 0 bases and J gave up 5 bases, with 7 bases separating them. This CDR3 has 13 amino acids.

This chain links TRBV7-2 with TRBJ2-3, with a possible D match to TRBD1 (5 bases). Trimming pared 3 bases from V and 2 bases from J, leaving 12 bases between. Germline V gene data show CDR1 as SGHTA and CDR2 as FQGNSA. The CDR3 is made up of 15 amino acids. CDR3 DNA: TGTGCCAGCAGCTTGCTCGCGACAGTCACAGATACGCAGTATTTT. Amino acid sequence: CASSLLATVTDTQYF.

This chain uses TRBV6-5 with TRBJ2-2, with TRBD2 matching over 7 bases. Germline CDR1 is MNHEY and CDR2 is SVGAGI. The CDR3 runs 16 residues. Trimming took 1 base from V and 3 from J; bases not matched to a gene: 5. The CDR3 bases are TGTGCCAGCAGTTACTTAGGCGGGAGACACACCGGGGAGCTGTTTTTT. This sequence encodes CASSYLGGRHTGELFF.